This T cell receptor beta chain is drawn from a study of T cell responses to AZD1222 COVID-19 vaccine. Points from the study as a whole: Donors skewed white British and female; clonal diversity was possibly underestimated. Close to half of spike-specific TCRs reportedly recognize unmutated variant regions. Spike as a whole was targeted by vaccine-associated CD4 TCRs, dominant at 160-218 and 743-854.

Germline CDR1 reads LNHDA; CDR2 reads SQIVND (reference sequence). There are 15 residues in the CDR3. The V gene lost 1 base and the J gene lost 6 bases, with 15 bases spanning the gap. In regard to this clone: Its antigen remains unidentified.

This table comes from immunoSEQ multiplex PCR, and its TCRdb copy is limited to in-frame clones, with some not included. The sample contains some 200,000 clones, roughly nine tenths of which appear only once. The source material was peripheral blood, sampled 28 days after the second AZD1222 dose. The V call is TRBV19, the J call TRBJ1-2, with a possible D match to TRBD1 (6 bases). The sequence was obtained from an adult who received the AZD1222 COVID-19 vaccine. CDR3 nucleotides: TGTGCCAGTAGTATAGGCCAACAGGGTTTGAATGGCTACACCTTC. This gives the protein CASSIGQQGLNGYTF.